Listed below are T cell receptor beta chains from one sample, sequenced in a study of shared clonotypes between healthy human individuals. Assay used: immunoSEQ multiplex PCR; TCRdb lists only in-frame clones, some missing. In the table there are about 1.5 million clones, approximately 98% of which are singletons. Input material: naive CD4+ T cells sorted from blood. The receptors come from a man aged 25 to 40 in good health. CDR3s include the opening cysteine and the closing phenylalanine or tryptophan. Each record gives: D gene, clone size, V gene, J gene, CDR3 DNA, CDR3 protein. D genes are given only for firm matches. Part of the rows lack a size; the others show once, few, many or a class for expanded clones.

TRBD1	NA	TRBV6-1	TRBJ2-5	TGTGCCAGCAGTGAATTCCCCCAGGGGGCTTTAGGGGAGACCCAGTACTTC	CASSEFPQGALGETQYF
NA	NA	TRBV2	TRBJ2-7	TGTGCCAGCGGTGAGGCTAAGGGGAGGTTAGAGCAGTACTTC	CASGEAKGRLEQYF
NA	NA	TRBV15	TRBJ2-5	TGTGCCACCAGCAGAGTTCAGGGTGCAGAGACCCAGTACTTC	CATSRVQGAETQYF
TRBD1	NA	TRBV27	TRBJ2-7	TGTGCCAGCAGTTTAGCAGGGGGCGGCCCCCAGGGCGAGCAGTACTTC	CASSLAGGGPQGEQYF
TRBD2	NA	TRBV19	TRBJ2-1	TGTGCCAGTACCCAAATTAGGACTAGCGGGAGTCTCAATGAGCAGTTCTTC	CASTQIRTSGSLNEQFF
NA	once	TRBV19	TRBJ2-3	TGTGCCAGTAGTACCCTGACCGGCACAGATACGCAGTATTTT	CASSTLTGTDTQYF
NA	once	TRBV20-1	TRBJ2-7	TGCAGTGCGGATCTAGCGATCGAGCAGTACTTC	CSADLAIEQYF
TRBD1	NA	TRBV7-8	TRBJ2-7	TGTGCCAGCAGCTTCGACAGGGGTTTTTACGAGCAGTACTTC	CASSFDRGFYEQYF
TRBD1	NA	TRBV6-1	TRBJ1-4	TGTGCCAGTGCACAGGGGCCTGCAACTAATGAAAAACTGTTTTTT	CASAQGPATNEKLFF
NA	NA	TRBV4-2	TRBJ2-3	TGTGCCAGCAGCCAGGCTAATCCAGATACGCAGTATTTT	CASSQANPDTQYF
NA	NA	TRBV4-1	TRBJ2-5	TGCGCCAGCAGCCAAGATAGGCAGGGGAAAGAGACCCAGTACTTC	CASSQDRQGKETQYF
TRBD2	NA	TRBV7-9	TRBJ2-5	TGTGCCAGCAGCCAAAAGAGGGTTGTGACTAGCGGAAAAGAGACCCAGTACTTC	CASSQKRVVTSGKETQYF
NA	NA	TRBV7-6	TRBJ2-5	TGTGCCAGCAGCGCCCGGGGGCGCGAGACCCAGTACTTC	CASSARGRETQYF
TRBD2	NA	TRBV10-2	TRBJ2-1	TGCGCCAGCAGTGAGTTTACTAGCGGGAGGCAGTTCTTC	CASSEFTSGRQFF
NA	NA	TRBV19	TRBJ1-3	TGTGCCAGTACGCCTTGGGGGGACTCTGGAAACACCATATATTTT	CASTPWGDSGNTIYF
NA	NA	TRBV28	TRBJ2-7	TGTGCCAGCAGTGTTAAGTACGAGCAGTACTTC	CASSVKYEQYF